These T cell receptor beta chains were read from a single sample in a study of early T cells in non-severe SARS-CoV-2 infection. TCRdb re-called the 5' RACE reads through MiXCR, storing one row per CDR3 protein. The profile shows around 82,000 distinct CDR3 sequences, 12% of them singletons. The sequencing sample was made of whole blood. These receptors all stem from an adult who was a healthcare worker with PCR-confirmed SARS-CoV-2 infection or an uninfected control (not recorded which). The CDR3 runs from the conserved cysteine through the conserved F or W. The order of the fields is CDR3 DNA, CDR3 protein, V gene, J gene, clone size, D gene. The D gene is left open where the match is weak. Clone size appears in some rows only: once, few, many, or a class for an expanded clone.

cdr3_nt: TGTGCCAGCACCTCCCCGGCCCGCAGAGGGGGCGGGTACGAGCAGTACTTC; cdr3_aa: CASTSPARRGGGYEQYF; v_call: TRBV6-2/TRBV6-3; j_call: TRBJ2-7; clone_size: few; d_call: TRBD1
cdr3_nt: TGCAGTGCTAGTCGGGCCGGGACAGGGCACGAGACCCAGTACTTC; cdr3_aa: CSASRAGTGHETQYF; v_call: TRBV20-1; j_call: TRBJ2-5; clone_size: few; d_call: TRBD1
cdr3_nt: TGTGCCAGCAGCCTGGCCCGGCGGGGCAGGGGTGAGCAGTTCTTC; cdr3_aa: CASSLARRGRGEQFF; v_call: TRBV28; j_call: TRBJ2-1; clone_size: few; d_call: .
cdr3_nt: TGTGCCAGCAGCTTAGAAAGGACAGGATCTCCTTACAATGAGCAGTTCTTC; cdr3_aa: CASSLERTGSPYNEQFF; v_call: TRBV7-2; j_call: TRBJ2-1; clone_size: many; d_call: TRBD1
cdr3_nt: TGTGCCAGCAGCATTTGGGTGGACCCTGAAGCTTTCTTT; cdr3_aa: CASSIWVDPEAFF; v_call: TRBV5-5; j_call: TRBJ1-1; clone_size: .; d_call: .
cdr3_nt: TGTGCCAGCAGTGAAGGATTCGGGACTACCGGTTACGAGCAGTACTTC; cdr3_aa: CASSEGFGTTGYEQYF; v_call: TRBV2; j_call: TRBJ2-7; clone_size: .; d_call: TRBD2
cdr3_nt: TGCAGCGTCGATACAGGGACCCCCTACGAGCAGTACTTC; cdr3_aa: CSVDTGTPYEQYF; v_call: TRBV29-1; j_call: TRBJ2-7; clone_size: many; d_call: .
cdr3_nt: TGTGCCAGCAGCCAAGATGTAGGTGGGGGAGCTTTCTTT; cdr3_aa: CASSQDVGGGAFF; v_call: TRBV3-1; j_call: TRBJ1-1; clone_size: many; d_call: .
cdr3_nt: TGCAGTGCTAGGAAGGGGACGGAGCAGTTCTTC; cdr3_aa: CSARKGTEQFF; v_call: TRBV20-1; j_call: TRBJ2-1; clone_size: .; d_call: .
cdr3_nt: TGCGCCAGCAGCTCCGAAGGCATGGGGAATCAGCCCCAGCATTTT; cdr3_aa: CASSSEGMGNQPQHF; v_call: TRBV5-1; j_call: TRBJ1-5; clone_size: many; d_call: .
cdr3_nt: TGTGCCAGCAGCCTCCTAGGGACAGGGGCTTACGAGCAGTACTTC; cdr3_aa: CASSLLGTGAYEQYF; v_call: TRBV7-2; j_call: TRBJ2-7; clone_size: few; d_call: TRBD1
cdr3_nt: TGTGCCAGCAGTGCATCTCGACTTCAGAGCGGGGAGCTGTTTTTT; cdr3_aa: CASSASRLQSGELFF; v_call: TRBV6-1; j_call: TRBJ2-2; clone_size: .; d_call: .
cdr3_nt: TGTGCCAGCTCCCCGACCGGGACAGGGGCTTCCTACGAGCAGTACTTC; cdr3_aa: CASSPTGTGASYEQYF; v_call: TRBV6-2/TRBV6-3; j_call: TRBJ2-7; clone_size: .; d_call: TRBD1
cdr3_nt: TGCAGCGGGGGACAGGAGTATGGCTACACCTTC; cdr3_aa: CSGGQEYGYTF; v_call: TRBV29-1; j_call: TRBJ1-2; clone_size: few; d_call: TRBD1
cdr3_nt: TGTGCCAGCAGGGACTTTACCTACGAGCAGTACTTC; cdr3_aa: CASRDFTYEQYF; v_call: TRBV2; j_call: TRBJ2-7; clone_size: .; d_call: .
cdr3_nt: TGCAGCGGACTCGACACCGGGGAGCTGTTTTTT; cdr3_aa: CSGLDTGELFF; v_call: TRBV29-1; j_call: TRBJ2-2; clone_size: few; d_call: .
cdr3_nt: TGCAGTGCCCCAGCGGGAGGGCCTAAGAATGAGCAGTTCTTC; cdr3_aa: CSAPAGGPKNEQFF; v_call: TRBV20-1; j_call: TRBJ2-1; clone_size: many; d_call: TRBD2
cdr3_nt: TGCAGCGTTGAAGTCCCGGGTCAGCCCCAGCATTTT; cdr3_aa: CSVEVPGQPQHF; v_call: TRBV29-1; j_call: TRBJ1-5; clone_size: many; d_call: .
cdr3_nt: TGTGCCAGCAGCCCCGGACTAGCGGGAGGGCCGCAAAGGAATGAGCAGTTCTTC; cdr3_aa: CASSPGLAGGPQRNEQFF; v_call: TRBV5-4; j_call: TRBJ2-1; clone_size: .; d_call: TRBD2
cdr3_nt: TGTGCCAGCAGCTGGAACTGGAATGAGCAGTTCTTC; cdr3_aa: CASSWNWNEQFF; v_call: TRBV5-6; j_call: TRBJ2-1; clone_size: few; d_call: .
cdr3_nt: TGCGCCAGCAGGGACCCGACTAGCGGGAGGCCCCGAGGCACCGGGGAGCTGTTTTTT; cdr3_aa: CASRDPTSGRPRGTGELFF; v_call: TRBV10-2; j_call: TRBJ2-2; clone_size: .; d_call: TRBD2
cdr3_nt: TGTGCCAGCAGGGCGGACAGGGGGCGACGAGAGACCCAGTACTTC; cdr3_aa: CASRADRGRRETQYF; v_call: TRBV12-3/TRBV12-4; j_call: TRBJ2-5; clone_size: many; d_call: TRBD1
cdr3_nt: TGCAGTGCTAGAGATTTCGGGGGGCCCAGGGACCCCCAGCATTTT; cdr3_aa: CSARDFGGPRDPQHF; v_call: TRBV20-1; j_call: TRBJ1-5; clone_size: .; d_call: .
cdr3_nt: TGTGCCAGCGTTGCAGGGGGCACAGATACGCAGTATTTT; cdr3_aa: CASVAGGTDTQYF; v_call: TRBV2; j_call: TRBJ2-3; clone_size: few; d_call: .
cdr3_nt: TGCAGTGCCTCGACCCCCTGGGAAGGCACCGGGGAGCTGTTTTTT; cdr3_aa: CSASTPWEGTGELFF; v_call: TRBV20-1; j_call: TRBJ2-2; clone_size: .; d_call: .
cdr3_nt: TGTGCCAGCAGAAGCCGGGGAGGCGGTACCTTC; cdr3_aa: CASRSRGGGTF; v_call: TRBV6-2/TRBV6-3; j_call: TRBJ1-2; clone_size: many; d_call: .
cdr3_nt: TGCAGCGTTGGAGCGGGAGACGTCACAGATACGCAGCATTTT; cdr3_aa: CSVGAGDVTDTQHF; v_call: TRBV29-1; j_call: TRBJ1-5; clone_size: .; d_call: .
cdr3_nt: TGTGCCAGCAGCTCTAGGAGCGGGAGCTACGAGCAGTACTTC; cdr3_aa: CASSSRSGSYEQYF; v_call: TRBV7-2; j_call: TRBJ2-7; clone_size: .; d_call: TRBD2
cdr3_nt: TGTGCCAGCAGTGAAGCGACAGGGTATGCTTATGGCTACACCTTC; cdr3_aa: CASSEATGYAYGYTF; v_call: TRBV6-1; j_call: TRBJ1-2; clone_size: many; d_call: TRBD1
cdr3_nt: TGTGCCAGCAGTGAATATGGGGAGGCGGACATTCAGTACTTC; cdr3_aa: CASSEYGEADIQYF; v_call: TRBV2; j_call: TRBJ2-4; clone_size: few; d_call: .
cdr3_nt: TGTGCCAGCAGCGCTGGGGGACAGGGAATAGATACGCAGTATTTT; cdr3_aa: CASSAGGQGIDTQYF; v_call: TRBV11-2; j_call: TRBJ2-3; clone_size: .; d_call: TRBD1
cdr3_nt: TGCAGTGCAAGACCAACAGGGGGCGGGGACTATGGCTACACCTTC; cdr3_aa: CSARPTGGGDYGYTF; v_call: TRBV20-1; j_call: TRBJ1-2; clone_size: few; d_call: TRBD1
cdr3_nt: TGTGCCAGCAGTCCCGTGGTCAGGGGTTACGATGGCTACACCTTC; cdr3_aa: CASSPVVRGYDGYTF; v_call: TRBV28; j_call: TRBJ1-2; clone_size: .; d_call: .
cdr3_nt: TGTGCCAGCAGCCAAGGACCTCCCGGCTCCACCAATTCACCCCTCCACTTT; cdr3_aa: CASSQGPPGSTNSPLHF; v_call: TRBV3-1; j_call: TRBJ1-6; clone_size: once; d_call: .
cdr3_nt: TGTGCCAGCAGCTTTACAGAAGAGACCCAGTACTTC; cdr3_aa: CASSFTEETQYF; v_call: TRBV7-9; j_call: TRBJ2-5; clone_size: few; d_call: .
cdr3_nt: TGTGCCTGGACCCTAGCGGGAGTACGAGATACGCAGTATTTT; cdr3_aa: CAWTLAGVRDTQYF; v_call: TRBV30; j_call: TRBJ2-3; clone_size: .; d_call: TRBD2
cdr3_nt: TGCAGTGCTAGCCGACTAGCCAGGTCCGCAGATACGCAGTATTTT; cdr3_aa: CSASRLARSADTQYF; v_call: TRBV20-1; j_call: TRBJ2-3; clone_size: many; d_call: TRBD2
cdr3_nt: TGTGCCAGTAGTAGGCGACAGGTGACCCTAAGCACCTACAATGAGCAGTTCTTC; cdr3_aa: CASSRRQVTLSTYNEQFF; v_call: TRBV19; j_call: TRBJ2-1; clone_size: .; d_call: .